The sequence of this T cell receptor beta chain was determined in a study of OX40 agonist ivuxolimab in advanced cancers. At the level of the whole study: The costimulatory receptor OX40 (CD134) was targeted by ivuxolimab, a fully human IgG2 agonistic monoclonal antibody. The purpose of peripheral TCRbeta sequencing was to test whether ivuxolimab changed TCR sequence diversity and led to clonal T-cell expansion. Among the 52 dose-escalation patients, about 19 had hepatocellular carcinoma, some 15 melanoma, 9 renal cell carcinoma and 9 head and neck cancer. Intravenous ivuxolimab was administered to patients every 2 weeks at six dose levels: 0.01, 0.1, 0.3, 1.5, 3 and 10 mg/kg. The dose-escalation cohort was 82.7% male with a mean age of about 65 years, ranging from roughly 20 to 80. The paper reports the monotherapy dose-escalation portion (N of about 51 patients) of the phase I ivuxolimab trial. Prior anti-PD-1, anti-PD-L1 or anti-CTLA-4 therapy was permitted, and checkpoint inhibitors had been received by around 39% of dose-escalation patients. Partial responses occurred in three dose-escalation patients: two with cutaneous melanoma and one with hepatocellular carcinoma. Points the paper makes about the study in general: After ivuxolimab, more expanded clones were found on average in CD8+ T cells than in CD4+ T cells. Clonal expansion of both CD4+ and CD8+ blood T cells was observed from baseline to week 6 at doses 0.1 to 3.0 mg/kg. Low levels of normalized T-cell clonal expansion were also shown by some nonresponding patients. Antigen specificity was not determined for the clonally expanded peripheral T cells. Partial responders in the 0.1-3.0 mg/kg groups had among the lowest normalized peripheral clonal expansion, especially among CD8+ T cells.

Taken from the germline V gene (reference sequence), the CDR1 and CDR2 loops are GTSNPN and SVGIG. Its CDR3 holds 15 amino acids, cysteine through phenylalanine. Just the 45-base CDR3 DNA is kept, in frame starting at base 1. V lost 4 bases and J lost 0 bases; the stretch between them is 14 bases long. Patients with a history of autoimmune disease or receiving systemic immunosuppression were excluded from the trial. In every dose cohort, peripheral blood was drawn for TCR sequencing at baseline, cycle 4 day 1, and cycle 7 day 1. The samples were drawn from a first-in-human, open-label, multicenter phase I dose-escalation trial of ivuxolimab. Adults with locally advanced or metastatic melanoma, renal cell carcinoma, hepatocellular carcinoma or head and neck squamous cell carcinoma were enrolled in the trial. Before TCR sequencing, CD4+ and CD8+ T cells were separately sorted from peripheral blood.

Genomic DNA was isolated from the sorted cells so that the TCRbeta CDR3 region could be sequenced. The immunoSEQ Assay was used for sequencing of TCRbeta CDR3 regions. The immuneACCESS repertoire file appears here via TCRdb, limited to in-frame rearrangements. These files lack a portion of the clones; in checked studies, under half of the deficit traces to unresolved V genes, and the cause of the others is not known. The sample table shows some 19,000 clones, and about 76% are seen once. Over 15% of the sample lies in the top ten. As regards this clone: Its recognized antigen is unknown. Base-call qualities are not available, and no considerably larger clone is one nucleotide away. The sample carries other DNA sequences with the same CDR3.

The specimen comprised CD4+ or CD8+ T cells sorted from blood, sampled in a trial of the OX40 agonist ivuxolimab. The source is an adult with an advanced solid tumor such as melanoma, head and neck, liver or kidney cancer. The chain uses TRBV30 and TRBJ2-3; there is no confident call for the D gene. The DNA reads as follows: TGTGCCTGGAAAAGCTTCCAGTTGAGCACAGATACGCAGTATTTT. It encodes CAWKSFQLSTDTQYF.